What follows describes a single T cell receptor (beta chain). This specimen comes from a study of blood T cell repertoires in COVID-19. Authors' data handling: Researchers report that nucleated cell counts were estimated from reference gene primer amplification. TCRdb's table, derived via immunoSEQ multiplex PCR, lists solely in-frame clones and lacks some. The V and J calls and clone size were taken over from that table, and D and trimming were inferred from the DNA. The sample has fewer than 110,000 clones; around 90% are singletons. Germline CDR1 LGHNA, CDR2 YNFKEQ. The V end lost 0 bases, the J end lost 0 bases, and 14 bases lay between the germline ends. The CDR3 is 17 amino acids.

The chain employs TRBV4-2 and TRBJ1-2; D unclear. Specimen: peripheral blood. The TCR comes from a woman aged 55-70 years with acute or convalescent COVID-19. CDR3 in DNA: TGTGCCAGCAGCCAAGATACGGGTGCCACCTCTAACTATGGCTACACCTTC. As protein: CASSQDTGATSNYGYTF.